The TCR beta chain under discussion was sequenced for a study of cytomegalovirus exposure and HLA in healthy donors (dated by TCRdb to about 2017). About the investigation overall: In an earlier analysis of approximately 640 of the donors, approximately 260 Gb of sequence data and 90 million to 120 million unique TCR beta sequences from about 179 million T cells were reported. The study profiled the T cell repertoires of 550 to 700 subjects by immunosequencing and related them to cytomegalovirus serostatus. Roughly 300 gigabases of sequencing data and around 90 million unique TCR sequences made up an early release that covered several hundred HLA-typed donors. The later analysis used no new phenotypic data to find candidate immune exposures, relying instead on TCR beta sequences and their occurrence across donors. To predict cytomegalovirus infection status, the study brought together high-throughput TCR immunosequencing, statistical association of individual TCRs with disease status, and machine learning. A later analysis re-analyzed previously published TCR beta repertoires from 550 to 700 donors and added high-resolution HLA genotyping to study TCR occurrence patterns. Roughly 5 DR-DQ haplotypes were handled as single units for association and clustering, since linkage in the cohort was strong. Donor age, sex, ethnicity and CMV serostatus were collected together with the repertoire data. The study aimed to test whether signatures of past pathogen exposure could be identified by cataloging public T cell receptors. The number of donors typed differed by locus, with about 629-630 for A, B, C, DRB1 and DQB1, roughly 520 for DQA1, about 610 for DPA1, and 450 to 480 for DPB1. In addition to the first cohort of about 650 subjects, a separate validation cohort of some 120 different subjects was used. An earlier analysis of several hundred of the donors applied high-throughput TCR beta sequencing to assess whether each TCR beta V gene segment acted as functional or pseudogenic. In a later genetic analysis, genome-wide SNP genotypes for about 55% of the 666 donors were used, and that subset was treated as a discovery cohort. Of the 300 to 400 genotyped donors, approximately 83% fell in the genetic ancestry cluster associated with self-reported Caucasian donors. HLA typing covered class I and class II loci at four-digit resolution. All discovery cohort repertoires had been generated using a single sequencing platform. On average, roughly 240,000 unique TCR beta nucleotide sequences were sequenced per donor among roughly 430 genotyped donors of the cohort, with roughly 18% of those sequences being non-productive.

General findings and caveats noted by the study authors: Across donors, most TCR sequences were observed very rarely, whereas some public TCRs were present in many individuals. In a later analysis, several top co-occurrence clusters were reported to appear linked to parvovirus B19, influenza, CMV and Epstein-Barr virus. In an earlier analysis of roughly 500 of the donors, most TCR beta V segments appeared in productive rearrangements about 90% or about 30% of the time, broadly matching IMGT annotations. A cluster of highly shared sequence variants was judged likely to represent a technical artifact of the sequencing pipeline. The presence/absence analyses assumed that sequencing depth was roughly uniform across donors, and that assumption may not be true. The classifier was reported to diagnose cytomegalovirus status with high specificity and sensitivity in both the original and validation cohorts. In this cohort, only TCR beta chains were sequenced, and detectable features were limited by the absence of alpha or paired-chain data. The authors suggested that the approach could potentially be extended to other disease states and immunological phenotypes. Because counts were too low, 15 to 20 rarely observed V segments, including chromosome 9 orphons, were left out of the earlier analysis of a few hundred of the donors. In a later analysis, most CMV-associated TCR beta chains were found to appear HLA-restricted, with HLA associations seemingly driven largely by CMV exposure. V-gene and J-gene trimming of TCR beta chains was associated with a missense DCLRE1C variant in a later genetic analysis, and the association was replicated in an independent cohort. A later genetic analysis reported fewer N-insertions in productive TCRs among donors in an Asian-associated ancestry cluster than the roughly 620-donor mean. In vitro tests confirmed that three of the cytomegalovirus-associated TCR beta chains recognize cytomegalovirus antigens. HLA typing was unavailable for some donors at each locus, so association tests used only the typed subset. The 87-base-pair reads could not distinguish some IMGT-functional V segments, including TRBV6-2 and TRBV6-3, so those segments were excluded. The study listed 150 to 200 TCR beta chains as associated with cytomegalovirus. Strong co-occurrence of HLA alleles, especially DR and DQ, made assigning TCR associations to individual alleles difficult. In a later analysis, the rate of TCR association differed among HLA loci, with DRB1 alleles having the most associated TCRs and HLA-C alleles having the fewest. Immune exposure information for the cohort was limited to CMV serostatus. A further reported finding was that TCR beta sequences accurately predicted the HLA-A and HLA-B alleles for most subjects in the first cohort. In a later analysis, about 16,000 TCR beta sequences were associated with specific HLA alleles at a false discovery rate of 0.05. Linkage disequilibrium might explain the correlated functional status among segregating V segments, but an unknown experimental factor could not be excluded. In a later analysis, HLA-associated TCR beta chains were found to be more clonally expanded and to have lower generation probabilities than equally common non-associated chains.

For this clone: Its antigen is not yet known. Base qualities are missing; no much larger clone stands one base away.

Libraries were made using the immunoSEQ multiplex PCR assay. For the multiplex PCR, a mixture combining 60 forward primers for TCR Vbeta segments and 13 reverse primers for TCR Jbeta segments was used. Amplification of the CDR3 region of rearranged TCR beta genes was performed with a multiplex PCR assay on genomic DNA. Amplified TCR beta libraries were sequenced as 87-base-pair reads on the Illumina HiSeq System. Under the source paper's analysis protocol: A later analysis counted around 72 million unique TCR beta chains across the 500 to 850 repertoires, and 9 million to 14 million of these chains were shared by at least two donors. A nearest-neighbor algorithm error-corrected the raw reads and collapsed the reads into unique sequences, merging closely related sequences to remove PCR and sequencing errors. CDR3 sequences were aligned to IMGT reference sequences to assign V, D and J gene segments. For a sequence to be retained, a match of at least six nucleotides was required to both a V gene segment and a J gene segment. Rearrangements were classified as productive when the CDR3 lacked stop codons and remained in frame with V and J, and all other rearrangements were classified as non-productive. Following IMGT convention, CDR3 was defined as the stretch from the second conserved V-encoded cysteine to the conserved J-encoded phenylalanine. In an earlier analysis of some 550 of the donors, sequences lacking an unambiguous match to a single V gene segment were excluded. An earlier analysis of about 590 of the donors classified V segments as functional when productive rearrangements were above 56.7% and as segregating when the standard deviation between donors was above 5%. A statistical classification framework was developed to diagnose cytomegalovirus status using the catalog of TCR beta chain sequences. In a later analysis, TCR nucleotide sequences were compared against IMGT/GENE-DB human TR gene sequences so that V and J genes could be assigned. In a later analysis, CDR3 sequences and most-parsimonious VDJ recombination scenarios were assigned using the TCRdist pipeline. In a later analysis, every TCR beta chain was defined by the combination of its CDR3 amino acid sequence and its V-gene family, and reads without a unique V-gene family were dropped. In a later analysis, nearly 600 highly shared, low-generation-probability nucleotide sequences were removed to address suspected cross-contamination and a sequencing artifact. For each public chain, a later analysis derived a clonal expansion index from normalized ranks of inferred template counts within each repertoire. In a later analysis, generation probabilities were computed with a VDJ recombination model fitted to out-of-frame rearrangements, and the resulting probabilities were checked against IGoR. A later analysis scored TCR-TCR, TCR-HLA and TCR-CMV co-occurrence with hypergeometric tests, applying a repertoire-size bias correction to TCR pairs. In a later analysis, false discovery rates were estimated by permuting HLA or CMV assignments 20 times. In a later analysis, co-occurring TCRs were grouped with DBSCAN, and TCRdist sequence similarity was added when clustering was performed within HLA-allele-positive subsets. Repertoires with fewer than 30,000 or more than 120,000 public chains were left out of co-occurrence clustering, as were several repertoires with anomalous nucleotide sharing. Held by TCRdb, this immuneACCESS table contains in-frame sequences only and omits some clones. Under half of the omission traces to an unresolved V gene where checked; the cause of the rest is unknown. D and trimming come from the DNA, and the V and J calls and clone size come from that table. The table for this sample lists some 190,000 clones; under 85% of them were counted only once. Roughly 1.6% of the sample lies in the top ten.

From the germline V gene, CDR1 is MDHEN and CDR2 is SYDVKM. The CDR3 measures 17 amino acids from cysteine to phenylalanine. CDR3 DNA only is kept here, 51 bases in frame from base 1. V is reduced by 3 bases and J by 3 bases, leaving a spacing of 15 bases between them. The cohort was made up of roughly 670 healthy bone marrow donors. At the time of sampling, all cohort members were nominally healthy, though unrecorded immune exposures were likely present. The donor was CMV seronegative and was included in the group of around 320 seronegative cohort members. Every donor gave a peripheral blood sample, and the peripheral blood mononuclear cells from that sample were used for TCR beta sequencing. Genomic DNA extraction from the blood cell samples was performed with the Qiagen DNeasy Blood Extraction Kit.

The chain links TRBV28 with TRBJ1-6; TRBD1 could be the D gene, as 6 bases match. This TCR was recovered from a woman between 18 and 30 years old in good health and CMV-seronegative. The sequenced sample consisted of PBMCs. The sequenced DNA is TGTGCCAGCAGTTTGGCAGGGGACGGAAACTATAATTCACCCCTCCACTTT. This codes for CASSLAGDGNYNSPLHF.